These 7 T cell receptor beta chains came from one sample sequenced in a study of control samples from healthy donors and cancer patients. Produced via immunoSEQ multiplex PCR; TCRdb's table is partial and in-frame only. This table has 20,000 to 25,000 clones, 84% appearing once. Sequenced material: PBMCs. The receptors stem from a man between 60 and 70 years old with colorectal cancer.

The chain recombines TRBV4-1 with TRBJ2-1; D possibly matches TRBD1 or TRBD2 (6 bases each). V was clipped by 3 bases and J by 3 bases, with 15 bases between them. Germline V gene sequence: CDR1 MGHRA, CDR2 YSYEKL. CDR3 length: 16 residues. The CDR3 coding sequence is TGCGCCAGCAGCCAGCTAGGGGGGTCACTCTACAATGAGCAGTTCTTC. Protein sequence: CASSQLGGSLYNEQFF.

CDR3 region: CASSHLVGQGNSYEQYV. In DNA, the CDR3 is TGTGCCAGCAGCCATCTCGTGGGACAGGGGAACTCCTACGAGCAGTACGTC. This rearrangement joins TRBV7-9 to TRBJ2-7, with 10 bases fitting TRBD1. The germline V gene encodes CDR1 SEHNR and CDR2 FQNEAQ (reference sequence). The CDR3 has 17 residues. V trimming: 5 bases; J trimming: 0 bases; junction bases outside the gene matches: 10.

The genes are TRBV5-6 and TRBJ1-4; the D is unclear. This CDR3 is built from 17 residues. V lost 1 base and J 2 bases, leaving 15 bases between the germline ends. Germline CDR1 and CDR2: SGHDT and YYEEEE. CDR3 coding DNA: TGTGCCAGCAGCTTGTACGCTTCATACACTACTAATGAAAAACTGTTTTTT. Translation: CASSLYASYTTNEKLFF.

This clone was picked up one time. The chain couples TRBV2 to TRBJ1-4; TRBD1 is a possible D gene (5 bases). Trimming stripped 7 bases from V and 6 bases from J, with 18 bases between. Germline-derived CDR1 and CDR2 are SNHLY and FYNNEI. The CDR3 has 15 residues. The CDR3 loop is CASTLNRGGDEKLFF. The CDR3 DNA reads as TGTGCCAGCACCCTTAATCGAGGAGGGGATGAAAAACTGTTTTTT. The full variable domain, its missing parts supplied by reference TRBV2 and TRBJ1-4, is EPEVTQTPSHQVTQMGQEVILRCVPISNHLYFYWYRQILGQKVEFLVSFYNNEISEKSEIFDDQFSVERPDGSNFTLKIRSTKLEDSAMYFCASTLNRGGDEKLFFGSGTQLSVL.

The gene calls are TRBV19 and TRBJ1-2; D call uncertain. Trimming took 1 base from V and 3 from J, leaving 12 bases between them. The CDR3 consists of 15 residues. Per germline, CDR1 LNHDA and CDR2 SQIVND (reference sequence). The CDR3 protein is CASSIGTDPYYGYTF. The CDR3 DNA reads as TGTGCCAGTAGTATAGGAACAGATCCCTACTATGGCTACACCTTC. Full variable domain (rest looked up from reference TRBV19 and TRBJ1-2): DGGITQSPKYLFRKEGQNVTLSCEQNLNHDAMYWYRQDPGQGLRLIYYSQIVNDFQKGDIAEGYSVSREKKESFPLTVTSAQKNPTAFYLCASSIGTDPYYGYTFGSGTRLTVV.

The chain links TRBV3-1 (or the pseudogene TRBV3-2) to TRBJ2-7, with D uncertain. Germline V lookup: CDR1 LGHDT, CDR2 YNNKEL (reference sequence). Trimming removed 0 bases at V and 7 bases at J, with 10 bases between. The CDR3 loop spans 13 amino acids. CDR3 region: CASSQELRQEQYF. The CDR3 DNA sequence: TGTGCCAGCAGCCAAGAACTAAGGCAGGAGCAGTACTTC.

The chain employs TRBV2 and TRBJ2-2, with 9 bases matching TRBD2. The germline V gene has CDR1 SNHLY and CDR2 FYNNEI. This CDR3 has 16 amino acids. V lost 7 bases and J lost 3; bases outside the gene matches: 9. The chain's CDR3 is CASKPSGVSDTGELFF. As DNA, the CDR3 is TGTGCCAGCAAGCCTAGCGGGGTCTCCGACACCGGGGAGCTGTTTTTT.